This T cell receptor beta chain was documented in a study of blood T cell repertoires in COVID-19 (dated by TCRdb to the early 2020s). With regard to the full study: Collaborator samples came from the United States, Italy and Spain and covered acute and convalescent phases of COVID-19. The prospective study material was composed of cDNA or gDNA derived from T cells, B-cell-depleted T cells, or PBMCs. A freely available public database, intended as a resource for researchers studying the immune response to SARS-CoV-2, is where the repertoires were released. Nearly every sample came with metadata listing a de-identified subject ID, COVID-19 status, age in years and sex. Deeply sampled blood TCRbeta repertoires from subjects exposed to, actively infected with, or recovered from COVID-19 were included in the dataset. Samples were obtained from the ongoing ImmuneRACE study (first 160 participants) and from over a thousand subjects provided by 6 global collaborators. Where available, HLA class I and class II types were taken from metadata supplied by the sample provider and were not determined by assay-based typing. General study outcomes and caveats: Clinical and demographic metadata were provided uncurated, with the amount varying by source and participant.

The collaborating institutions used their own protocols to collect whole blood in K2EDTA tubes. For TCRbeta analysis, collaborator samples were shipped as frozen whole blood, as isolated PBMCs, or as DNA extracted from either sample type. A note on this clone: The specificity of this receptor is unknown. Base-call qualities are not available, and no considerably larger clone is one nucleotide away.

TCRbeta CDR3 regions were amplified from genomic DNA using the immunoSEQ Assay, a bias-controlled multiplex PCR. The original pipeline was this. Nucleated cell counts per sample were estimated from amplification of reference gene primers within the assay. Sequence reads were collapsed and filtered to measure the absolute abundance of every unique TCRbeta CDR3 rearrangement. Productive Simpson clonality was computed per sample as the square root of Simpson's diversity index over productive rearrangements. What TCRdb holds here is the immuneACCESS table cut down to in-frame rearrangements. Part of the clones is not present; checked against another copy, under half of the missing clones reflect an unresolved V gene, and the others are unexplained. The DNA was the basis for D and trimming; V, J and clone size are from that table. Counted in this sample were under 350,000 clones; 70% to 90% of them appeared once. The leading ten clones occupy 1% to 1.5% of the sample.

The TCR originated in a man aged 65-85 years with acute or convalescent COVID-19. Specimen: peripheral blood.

CDR3 loop: CASSQFRTGFPDTQYF. At the DNA level, the sequence is TGTGCCAGCAGTCAGTTCCGGACAGGGTTCCCAGATACGCAGTATTTT. The rearrangement combines TRBV28 with TRBJ2-3; 8 nucleotides in the junction match TRBD1. The germline V gene provides CDR1 MDHEN and CDR2 SYDVKM. The germline V and J ends show losses of 5 bases and 4 bases respectively, and no gene match explains 11 bases of the junction. Taken from cysteine to phenylalanine, the CDR3 has 16 residues. Solely the CDR3 DNA is kept, with 48 bases framed from the first base.